One and the same sample provided the 19 T cell receptor beta chains below, sequenced in a study of blood T cells in healthy people across ages. Primed by a sample-barcoded 5' primer and a J-beta primer mix, a second PCR proceeded for about 7 to 11 cycles. TCRdb redid the calling of the 5' RACE reads with MiXCR, one entry per CDR3 protein. The sample yields approximately 1.5 million distinct CDR3 sequences, approximately 42% seen once. Specimen: blood. The receptors originated from a woman aged 18-35 years in good health.

About this clonotype itself: A read error may explain this, as a much larger clone is one base away. The rearrangement uses TRBV7-2 and TRBJ1-2; TRBD1 might be the D (6 bases). Germline values: CDR1 SGHTA, CDR2 FQGNSA. CDR3 size: 13 residues. The CDR3 coding sequence is TGTGCCAGCAGGCCGGACAGTAAAAATGGCTGCACCTTC. Encoded protein: CASRPDSKNGCTF.

This clonotype occurred a few times. The chain links TRBV5-1 to TRBJ2-1, with unresolved D. Germline loops: CDR1 SGHRS, CDR2 YFSETQ. The CDR3 contains 16 residues. V was shortened by 4 bases and J by 3 bases, with 17 bases between the two germline ends. CDR3: CASSMALTRYYNEQFF. The DNA of the CDR3 is TGCGCCAGCAGCATGGCTTTGACGCGTTACTACAATGAGCAGTTCTTC.

V gene TRBV20-1 combines with J gene TRBJ2-7; 7 bases agree with TRBD2. This CDR3 has 15 residues. The V gene's germline CDR1 is DFQATT and CDR2 SNEGSKA (reference sequence). The junction had 7 bases not matched to a gene; V was cut back by 1 base and J by 1 base. The chain's CDR3 is CSARGTGTKSYEQYF. CDR3 bases: TGCAGTGCTAGAGGCACCGGGACTAAGTCCTACGAGCAGTACTTC.

This clonotype occurred a few times. The chain links TRBV28 to TRBJ2-1; the D is unclear. The CDR3 length is 16 residues. The V end was cut by 8 bases, the J end by 5 bases, with 22 bases between. CDR1 MDHEN and CDR2 SYDVKM come from the germline V gene. The CDR3 here is CASGVRAGRPNNEQFF. CDR3 coding DNA: TGTGCCAGCGGAGTCCGGGCAGGTCGCCCTAACAATGAGCAGTTCTTC.

V and J are TRBV12-3 or TRBV12-4 and TRBJ1-2; 10 bases line up with TRBD1. CDR3 length equals 13 residues. The V gene end was trimmed by 4 bases and the J gene end by 7 bases; junction bases not matched to a gene: 3. The CDR3 protein is CASSSGTGVGYTF. CDR3 nucleotides: TGTGCCAGCAGTTCCGGGACAGGGGTTGGCTACACCTTC.

This chain joins TRBV14 and TRBJ2-3; the match to TRBD1 covers 9 bases. Germline CDR1 is SGHDN and CDR2 is FVKESK. V was pared by 2 bases and J by 2 bases, with 2 bases of the junction left unmatched. This CDR3 spans 15 amino acids. CDR3 nucleotides: TGTGCCAGCAGCCAATGGACAGGGGCCACAGATACGCAGTATTTT. This translates into CASSQWTGATDTQYF.

In this sample, this clonotype turned up a few times. V and J are TRBV4-3 and TRBJ2-7, with unresolved D. The CDR3 runs 15 residues. V gave up 2 bases and J gave up 0 bases, with 11 bases separating them. Germline CDR1 and CDR2: LGHNA and YSLEER. The DNA for the CDR3 is TGCGCCAGCAGCCAACATCGACTTAGCTCCTACGAGCAGTACTTC. Its translation is CASSQHRLSSYEQYF.

The chain employs TRBV20-1 and TRBJ2-5; 13 bases fit TRBD2. The germline V gene encodes CDR1 DFQATT and CDR2 SNEGSKA (reference sequence). The CDR3 has 14 amino acids. Unmatched junction bases numbered 6, after V lost 6 bases and J lost 5 bases. CDR3 DNA sequence: TGCAGTGCCTCCACTAGCGGGAGGGAGGAGACCCAGTACTTC. The encoded protein is CSASTSGREETQYF.

The chain carries TRBV4-1 and TRBJ2-5; 8 nucleotides align to TRBD1. Per the germline V gene, CDR1 is MGHRA and CDR2 is YSYEKL. The V segment lost 0 bases and the J segment 5 bases; nucleotides outside the gene matches: 8. The CDR3 consists of 16 residues. The CDR3 protein is CASSQEGAGGEETQYF. DNA of the CDR3: TGCGCCAGCAGCCAAGAAGGGGCAGGGGGCGAGGAGACCCAGTACTTC.

This rearrangement joins TRBV3-1 to TRBJ2-5; D is uncertain. This CDR3 contains 16 residues. Trimming removed 1 base from V and 0 bases from J, with 12 bases in between. CDR1 LGHDT and CDR2 YNNKEL come from the germline V gene (reference sequence). Here the CDR3 reads CASSQAARLYQETQYF. The CDR3, as DNA: TGTGCCAGCAGCCAAGCGGCGCGGCTGTACCAAGAGACCCAGTACTTC.

In this sample, this clonotype turned up a few times. The chain combines TRBV28 with TRBJ2-3, with D unclear. V lost 5 bases to trimming and J lost 9 bases, with 15 bases between them. Looked up from germline, CDR1 is MDHEN and CDR2 is SYDVKM. This CDR3 has 13 amino acids. The CDR3 loop is CASSATRESTQYF. CDR3 DNA: TGTGCCAGCAGTGCGACTCGCGAATCGACGCAGTATTTT.

This clonotype was seen repeatedly, ten times or more. This chain uses TRBV4-2 with TRBJ2-7; 8 bases match TRBD1. This CDR3 comprises 16 residues. Unmatched junction bases numbered 11, after V lost 4 bases and J lost 3 bases. CDR1 and CDR2 (germline): LGHNA, YNFKEQ. This CDR3 is CASSPIPGTGYYEQYF. The CDR3, as DNA: TGTGCCAGCAGCCCAATTCCCGGGACAGGATACTACGAGCAGTACTTC.

A few counts support this clonotype. The chain recombines TRBV5-1 with TRBJ1-1, with unresolved D. Germline loops: CDR1 SGHRS, CDR2 YFSETQ. The V end was cut by 4 bases, the J end by 0 bases, with 10 bases between. The CDR3 is 14 residues long. The CDR3 DNA is TGCGCCAGCAGCACAGCCCCAATGAACACTGAAGCTTTCTTT. It is translated as CASSTAPMNTEAFF. Based on the CDR3 plus reference TRBV5-1 and TRBJ1-1, the full variable domain is KAGVTQTPRYLIKTRGQQVTLSCSPISGHRSVSWYQQTPGQGLQFLFEYFSETQRNKGNFPGRFSGRQFSNSRSEMNVSTLELGDSALYLCASSTAPMNTEAFFGQGTRLTVV.

Written as DNA, the CDR3 is TGTGCCAGCAGTTCAGGCCCAATCACAGATACGCAGTATTTT. This gives the protein CASSSGPITDTQYF. V and J are TRBV6-5 and TRBJ2-3, with no clear D. Trimming cost V 4 bases and J 2 bases, with 10 bases left between them. CDR3 length: 14 residues. The V gene's germline CDR1 is MNHEY and CDR2 SVGAGI.

A note on this clonotype: An end of the junction does not agree with germline; a read error may underlie this. This chain joins TRBV27 and TRBJ2-7; 8 nucleotides match TRBD1. CDR1 and CDR2 (germline): MNHEY, SMNVEV (reference sequence). The CDR3 covers 15 residues. CDR3 sequence reads: CACRRTGFSYNEQYF. CDR3 sequence (DNA): TGTGCCTGCAGAAGGACAGGGTTTTCCTACAATGAGCAGTACTTC.

The chain joins TRBV12-3 or TRBV12-4 to TRBJ2-2; D is unclear. Between the trimmed V and J ends, which lost 6 bases and 7 bases, there was a span of 6 bases. This CDR3 contains 11 residues. As DNA, the CDR3 is TGTGCCAGCAGCCAGCGCGGGGAGCTGTTTTTT. This sequence encodes CASSQRGELFF.

The table lists this clonotype with a count of one. The chain combines TRBV20-1 with TRBJ2-2; D might be TRBD2 (6 bases). From germline, CDR1 is DFQATT and CDR2 SNEGSKA (reference sequence). Trimming removed 3 bases at V and 1 base at J, with 9 bases between. The CDR3 extends over 14 amino acids. The CDR3 here is CSASLAMNTGELFF. DNA for the CDR3: TGCAGTGCTAGTCTAGCGATGAACACCGGGGAGCTGTTTTTT.

V gene TRBV15 combines with J gene TRBJ2-1; 9 nucleotides line up with TRBD1. CDR3 length: 15 amino acids. The germline CDR1 and CDR2 sequences are LNHNV and YYDKDF (reference sequence). The junction had 7 bases not matched to a gene; V was cut back by 6 bases and J by 4 bases. The chain's CDR3 is CATSPGTGSYNEQFF. In DNA, the CDR3 is TGTGCCACCAGTCCCGGGACAGGGAGTTACAATGAGCAGTTCTTC.

Turning to this clonotype: With a much larger clone just one base away, this may be a read error. V is TRBV9 and J is TRBJ1-1, with TRBD1 as a possible D gene (5 bases). Trimming took 3 bases from V and 4 from J, leaving 10 bases between them. The CDR3 loop spans 13 amino acids. Germline CDR1 is SGDLS and CDR2 is YYNGEE. For the CDR3, the DNA is TGTGCCAGCAGCGGAGACGGGGGCACTGAAGCTTTCTTT. It translates to CASSGDGGTEAFF.